What follows are 27 T cell receptor beta chains derived from one specimen sequenced in a study of T-cell reconstitution after alpha-beta-depleted transplantation in children. Preparation of the TCRbeta library involved a method that used unique molecular identifiers. TCRdb analysed the PCR reads with MiXCR anew, one entry per CDR3 protein. This table holds about 350,000 distinct CDR3 sequences, around 15% found once. Sequences were derived from PBMCs, mostly from graft donor cells, sampled 360 days after TCRalphabeta/CD19-depleted stem cell transplant. Every receptor here comes from a male patient aged 2-15 years who had a stem cell transplant for acute lymphoblastic leukemia, so the T cells may come from the graft donor.

This clonotype was seen a handful of times. The chain couples TRBV19 to TRBJ2-2; D not certain. Looked up from germline, CDR1 is LNHDA and CDR2 is SQIVND (reference sequence). CDR3 length: 14 amino acids. The V end lost 0 bases, the J end lost 5 bases, and 7 bases lay between the germline ends. The chain's CDR3 is CASSIDYGTGELFF. The CDR3 nucleotides read TGTGCCAGTAGTATAGATTACGGTACCGGGGAGCTGTTTTTT. Supplemented by reference TRBV19 and TRBJ2-2, the full variable domain reads DGGITQSPKYLFRKEGQNVTLSCEQNLNHDAMYWYRQDPGQGLRLIYYSQIVNDFQKGDIAEGYSVSREKKESFPLTVTSAQKNPTAFYLCASSIDYGTGELFFGEGSRLTVL.

The chain joins TRBV4-2 to TRBJ2-7; D is perhaps TRBD2 (6 bases). The CDR3 runs to 14 residues. V was trimmed by 0 bases and J by 6 bases, leaving 12 bases between them. Germline V gene sequence: CDR1 LGHNA, CDR2 YNFKEQ. The CDR3 region has the DNA TGTGCCAGCAGCCAAGATCGCCTGGGGGGCGAGCAGTACTTC. It encodes CASSQDRLGGEQYF.

This clonotype appeared a few times. The V call is TRBV4-3, the J call TRBJ1-5; possible D gene TRBD1, 6 bases. The CDR3 runs to 14 residues. The germline V gene encodes CDR1 LGHNA and CDR2 YSLEER. V gave up 2 bases and J gave up 3 bases, with 8 bases separating them. CDR3: CASSQWDNNQPQHF. DNA of the CDR3: TGCGCCAGCAGCCAATGGGACAACAATCAGCCCCAGCATTTT.

This clonotype showed up just a few times. A read error may be the cause here, since a much bigger clone is one base away. The CDR3 protein is CASRYTGELFF. For the CDR3, the DNA is TGTGCCAGCCGTTACACCGGGGAGCTGTTTTTT. The chain links TRBV25-1 to TRBJ2-2; D is unresolved. This CDR3 has 11 residues. The V gene lost 8 bases and the J gene lost 3 bases, with 4 bases spanning the gap. Per the germline V gene, CDR1 is MGHDK and CDR2 is SYGVNS.

The V and J genes are TRBV7-6 and TRBJ2-1, with TRBD2 identical over 11 bases. The germline V gene encodes CDR1 SGHVS and CDR2 FNYEAQ. Trimming at V came to 4 bases and at J to 5 bases, leaving 4 bases not matched to a gene. This CDR3 contains 15 residues. DNA of the CDR3: TGTGCCAGCAGCTGGACTAGCGGGTCTAACAATGAGCAGTTCTTC. It yields the protein CASSWTSGSNNEQFF.

Ten or more counts support this clonotype. This chain links TRBV12-3 or TRBV12-4 with TRBJ2-3; D tentatively fits TRBD1 or TRBD2 (5 bases each). With 6 bases removed from V and 6 bases from J, the gap between germline ends came to 19 bases. The CDR3 contains 15 residues. The CDR3 bases are TGTGCCAGCAGCCGGGACCGAGGCGTCGTGGATACGCAGTATTTT. Translation gives CASSRDRGVVDTQYF.

In its sample, this clonotype was seen many times. This sequence joins TRBV29-1 and TRBJ2-2; D gene ambiguous. The germline gives CDR1 SQVTM, CDR2 ANQGSEA. The CDR3 totals 14 residues. Trimming removed 4 bases at V and 0 bases at J, with 9 bases between. CDR3 protein: CSVGSRANTGELFF. The CDR3 DNA sequence: TGCAGCGTTGGGAGTCGGGCGAACACCGGGGAGCTGTTTTTT.

The chain uses TRBV6-5 and TRBJ1-1; 9 nucleotides align to TRBD1. With V trimmed by 0 bases and J by 3 bases, 5 bases remained unmatched. The CDR3 consists of 16 residues. CDR1 MNHEY and CDR2 SVGAGI come from the germline V gene. The CDR3 sequence is CASSYSYRGRDTEAFF. The CDR3 coding sequence is TGTGCCAGCAGTTACTCGTACAGGGGGCGCGACACTGAAGCTTTCTTT.

Only a few counts were recorded for this clonotype. V is TRBV10-2 and J is TRBJ1-1; no clear D gene. In germline, CDR1 is WSHSY, CDR2 SAAADI. The length of the CDR3 is 17 residues. Deletions cut 2 bases from V and 1 base from J, with 17 bases between. CDR3 sequence reads: CASSEPLSGLGNTEAFF. Here the CDR3 DNA reads TGCGCCAGCAGTGAGCCCCTGTCCGGGCTCGGGAACACTGAAGCTTTCTTT.

The chain uses TRBV28 and TRBJ2-5; D not resolved. V lost 5 bases and J lost 4, with 20 bases in between. Germline CDR1 is MDHEN and CDR2 is SYDVKM. This CDR3 comprises 16 residues. The CDR3 nucleotides are TGTGCCAGCAGTCCTACCATGTCCCGGGCCCTAGAGACCCAGTACTTC. Translating it yields CASSPTMSRALETQYF.

The chain has TRBV6-6 and TRBJ2-7, with D unresolved. The CDR3 sequence is 13 residues long. V gave up 6 bases and J gave up 2 bases, with 11 bases separating them. Per the germline V gene, CDR1 is MNHNY and CDR2 is SVGAGI (reference sequence). DNA of the CDR3: TGTGCCAGCAGCCCCGCAGCCGCCTACGAGCAGTACTTC. It codes for CASSPAAAYEQYF.

The chain joins TRBV4-2 to TRBJ2-5; no clear D gene. With 0 bases removed from V and 5 bases from J, the gap between germline ends came to 10 bases. The CDR3 runs to 14 residues. CDR1 LGHNA and CDR2 YNFKEQ come from the germline V gene. CDR3 DNA sequence: TGTGCCAGCAGCCAAGACCCCAGACGGGAGACCCAGTACTTC. This codes for CASSQDPRRETQYF.

This clonotype has only a few counts. V is TRBV6-5 and J is TRBJ1-1; D ambiguous. Germline V gene sequence: CDR1 MNHEY, CDR2 SVGAGI. V lost 3 bases and J 0 bases, leaving 5 bases between the germline ends. The length of the CDR3 is 13 residues. CDR3 region: CASSYPVNTEAFF. In DNA, the CDR3 is TGTGCCAGCAGTTATCCCGTGAACACTGAAGCTTTCTTT.

This clonotype was seen only a few times. The J gene is TRBJ2-3, the V gene TRBV4-1; D possibly corresponds to TRBD2 (5 bases). CDR3 length equals 14 residues. Germline V gene data show CDR1 as MGHRA and CDR2 as YSYEKL. V was shortened by 4 bases and J by 5 bases, with 13 bases between the two germline ends. This CDR3 reads CASSPYGLGDTQYF. The CDR3 DNA is TGCGCCAGCAGCCCTTACGGACTTGGAGATACGCAGTATTTT.

The chain combines TRBV12-3 or TRBV12-4 with TRBJ1-1; perhaps TRBD1 as D (6 bases). The CDR3 is 15 residues long. Trimming removed 4 bases at V and 4 bases at J, with 16 bases between. Written as DNA, the CDR3 is TGTGCCAGCAGTTGGACGACAGGACGGGTCACTGAAGCTTTCTTT. It yields the protein CASSWTTGRVTEAFF.

This clonotype was seen a few times. This sequence joins TRBV4-1 and TRBJ1-2, with 10 nucleotides matching TRBD1. V lost 0 bases and J lost 6; bases outside the gene matches: 10. The CDR3 consists of 17 residues. Germline-derived CDR1 and CDR2 are MGHRA and YSYEKL. Here the CDR3 DNA reads TGCGCCAGCAGCCAAGAAGTTTGGGTGGGACAGGGGAATGGCTACACCTTC. Its translation is CASSQEVWVGQGNGYTF.

This clonotype was observed a few times. V usage is TRBV30 and J usage is TRBJ1-5; perhaps TRBD1 as D (5 bases). The V gene's germline CDR1 is GTSNPN and CDR2 SVGIG (reference sequence). V gave up 0 bases and J gave up 4 bases, with 13 bases separating them. The CDR3 runs 15 residues. In nucleotides, the CDR3 is TGTGCCTGGAGTGTACGGGGGACTCTTAATCAGCCCCAGCATTTT. Translating gives CAWSVRGTLNQPQHF. The full variable domain, in which reference TRBV30 and TRBJ1-5 provide the parts outside the CDR3, is SQTIHQWPATLVQPVGSPLSLECTVEGTSNPNLYWYRQAAGRGLQLLFYSVGIGQISSEVPQNLSASRPQDRQFILSSKKLLLSDSGFYLCAWSVRGTLNQPQHFGDGTRLSIL.

This clonotype has only a few counts. The rearrangement uses TRBV28 and TRBJ1-6, with 7 bases identical to TRBD1. The V and J ends lost 2 bases and 9 bases, in that order; junction bases with no gene match: 7. The CDR3 extends over 15 amino acids. The germline V gene has CDR1 MDHEN and CDR2 SYDVKM. The CDR3 DNA is TGTGCCAGCAGTTTACACAGGGGCCTAGGTTCACCCCTCCACTTT. This gives the protein CASSLHRGLGSPLHF. Complete variable domain (other parts from reference TRBV28 and TRBJ1-6): DVKVTQSSRYLVKRTGEKVFLECVQDMDHENMFWYRQDPGLGLRLIYFSYDVKMKEKGDIPEGYSVSREKKERFSLILESASTNQTSMYLCASSLHRGLGSPLHFGNGTRLTVT.

This clonotype occurred a few times. The V call is TRBV20-1, the J call TRBJ2-3; 7 bases map to TRBD2. Germline V lookup: CDR1 DFQATT, CDR2 SNEGSKA (reference sequence). The ends lost 4 bases at V and 0 bases at J; junction bases unmatched: 4. This CDR3 spans 14 amino acids. In nucleotides, the CDR3 is TGCAGTGCTACGCGGGAGACTAGCACAGATACGCAGTATTTT. Translating it yields CSATRETSTDTQYF.

V and J are TRBV11-2 and TRBJ2-4; 9 positions agree with TRBD1. The CDR3 runs to 16 residues. Losses at the gene ends were 5 bases for V and 5 bases for J; bases not matched to a gene: 10. The germline CDR1 and CDR2 sequences are SGHAT and FQNNGV. CDR3 amino acids: CASSPQHRGPQNIQYF. CDR3 in DNA: TGTGCCAGCAGCCCGCAACACAGGGGGCCCCAAAACATTCAGTACTTC.

This chain connects TRBV12-3 or TRBV12-4 to TRBJ2-1, with 7 positions matching TRBD1. The V segment lost 6 bases and the J segment 7 bases; nucleotides outside the gene matches: 9. The CDR3 totals 14 residues. The CDR3 loop reads CASRRTGPYNEQFF. The CDR3 region has the DNA TGTGCCAGCAGACGGACAGGACCTTATAATGAGCAGTTCTTC.

This clonotype was counted between two and nine times. This chain connects TRBV7-6 to TRBJ2-3; D is undetermined. V lost 3 bases to trimming and J lost 6 bases, with 10 bases between them. CDR1 is SGHVS, CDR2 FNYEAQ, per germline. CDR3 size: 13 residues. The chain's CDR3 is CASSLPGPDTQYF. CDR3 bases: TGTGCCAGCAGCTTGCCCGGGCCCGATACGCAGTATTTT.

V is TRBV12-3 or TRBV12-4 and J is TRBJ2-1; D may be TRBD2 (5 bases). The CDR3 spans 16 residues. V lost 4 bases and J 0 bases, leaving 13 bases between the germline ends. CDR3 DNA: TGTGCCAGCAGTTCCACTAGGCCCCGCTCCTACAATGAGCAGTTCTTC. Protein sequence: CASSSTRPRSYNEQFF.

This clonotype was observed a handful of times. This sequence joins TRBV7-6 and TRBJ2-7; 7 bases map to TRBD2. CDR1 is SGHVS and CDR2 is FNYEAQ in the germline V gene. J lost 7 bases, V lost 4 bases, and 10 bases had no gene match. This CDR3 is 14 amino acids long. CDR3 loop: CASSSTGREIEQYF. The CDR3, as DNA: TGTGCCAGCAGCTCCACGGGGCGGGAGATAGAGCAGTACTTC.

The genes are TRBV7-2 and TRBJ2-2, with D uncertain. This CDR3 contains 10 residues. Per the germline V gene, CDR1 is SGHTA and CDR2 is FQGNSA. Trimming shortened V by 6 bases and J by 8 bases, and 4 bases separated the two germline ends. The CDR3 here is CASRWGELFF. The CDR3 region has the DNA TGTGCCAGCAGATGGGGGGAGCTGTTTTTT.

This clonotype was picked up a small number of times. The chain recombines TRBV3-1 with TRBJ2-1; D gene uncertain. Germline V gene data show CDR1 as LGHDT and CDR2 as YNNKEL (reference sequence). Deletions cut 0 bases from V and 5 bases from J, with 8 bases between. There are 14 residues in the CDR3. CDR3 coding DNA: TGTGCCAGCAGCCAAGATCTTGCAGACAATGAGCAGTTCTTC. It yields the protein CASSQDLADNEQFF.

The chain uses TRBV6-5 and TRBJ1-4, with no clear D. The CDR3 spans 13 residues. Germline CDR1 MNHEY, CDR2 SVGAGI. Trimming took 2 bases from V and 8 from J, leaving 9 bases between them. CDR3 amino acids: CASSYAVGEKLFF. As DNA, the CDR3 is TGTGCCAGCAGTTACGCCGTGGGCGAAAAACTGTTTTTT.